Included here is one TCR beta chain sequence, with context. The data are from a study of blood T cell repertoires in COVID-19. Across the study: Whether acute or convalescent, the COVID-19 samples came from the United States, Italy and Spain. PBMCs, B-cell-depleted T cells, or T cells provided the cDNA or gDNA that made up the material.

Per the original data handling: Estimated nucleated cell counts came from reference gene primer amplification. Repertoires were generated with immunoSEQ multiplex PCR, while TCRdb's copy carries only in-frame clones and drops some. Clonal size and the V and J genes are those of that table, whereas D and trimming came from the DNA. Of roughly 140,000 clones in the sample, approximately 84% were seen once. From germline, CDR1 is LGHNA and CDR2 YSLEER. The length of the CDR3 is 15 residues. The junction had 4 bases not matched to a gene; V was cut back by 5 bases and J by 3 bases. This receptor was identified in a human donor in a cohort sampled during active COVID-19. The V call is TRBV4-3, the J call TRBJ2-2; 9 bases map to TRBD2. The sequencing input was peripheral blood. The CDR3 region has the DNA TGCGCCAGCAGCTCTAGCGGGGTTCACACCGGGGAGCTGTTTTTT. Its translation: CASSSSGVHTGELFF.